The 18 T cell receptor beta chains below all came from one sample that was sequenced in a study of cytomegalovirus exposure and HLA in healthy donors. Sequenced by immunoSEQ multiplex PCR; TCRdb stores in-frame clones only, minus some. Among 85,000 to 90,000 clones, 96% were seen once, and the ten largest hold 0.78%. Specimen: PBMCs. The source of these receptors is a man aged 18 to 29 in good health and CMV-seronegative.

Regarding this clone: At one of its ends the junction is not consistent with the germline gene, which may arise from a read error. The chain links TRBV7-7 to TRBJ2-5; D uncertain. The germline gives CDR1 SSHAT, CDR2 FNYEAQ (reference sequence). There are 13 residues in the CDR3. The CDR3 sequence: CASSLDPQETQYF. CDR3 nucleotide sequence: TGTGCTAGCAGCTTAGATCCGCAAGAGACCCAGTACTTC. The variable domain in full, completed from reference TRBV7-7 and TRBJ2-5, reads GAGVSQSPRYKVTKRGQDVTLRCDPISSHATLYWYQQALGQGPEFLTYFNYEAQPDKSGLPSDRFSAERPEGSISTLTIQRTEQRDSAMYRCASSLDPQETQYFGPGTRLLVL.

The gene calls are TRBV2 and TRBJ2-7; no firm D call. V was shortened by 3 bases and J by 2 bases, with 20 bases between the two germline ends. The germline V gene has CDR1 SNHLY and CDR2 FYNNEI. The CDR3 has 17 amino acids. The CDR3 DNA is TGTGCCAGCAGTGACCGAGGTGGCCCGCAGACCACCTACGAGCAGTACTTC. It encodes CASSDRGGPQTTYEQYF.

The chain recombines TRBV6-1 with TRBJ2-1, with a tentative D call TRBD1 (6 bases). The germline gives CDR1 MNHNS, CDR2 SASEGT. V was clipped by 5 bases and J by 3 bases, with 11 bases between them. This CDR3 comprises 14 residues. CDR3 sequence: CASSNRQDYNEQFF. DNA for the CDR3: TGTGCCAGCAGTAATAGACAGGACTACAATGAGCAGTTCTTC.

The table lists this clone with a count of one. This chain joins TRBV11-3 and TRBJ2-2; TRBD2 agrees at 7 bases. Germline CDR1 reads SGHNT; CDR2 reads YENEEA. J gave up 5 bases and V 2 bases, and 8 bases lay outside the gene matches. The CDR3 loop spans 16 amino acids. CDR3 loop: CASSLFGGRWTGELFF. CDR3 nucleotides: TGTGCCAGCAGCTTATTCGGCGGGAGATGGACCGGGGAGCTGTTTTTT.

This rearrangement joins TRBV7-2 to TRBJ2-5; no clear D gene. The CDR3 loop spans 13 amino acids. The ends were cut back, 3 bases at V and 4 bases at J, with 9 bases in the middle. CDR1 is SGHTA and CDR2 is FQGNSA in the germline V gene. The CDR3 bases are TGTGCCAGCAGCTTGAGTTCGCTAGAGACCCAGTACTTC. Protein: CASSLSSLETQYF.

This chain's CDR3 is CASSLVFNARSSYNEQFF. CDR3 DNA sequence: TGCGCCAGCAGCTTGGTCTTCAATGCAAGGAGCTCCTACAATGAGCAGTTCTTC. The chain joins TRBV5-1 to TRBJ2-1; no firm D call. The CDR3 spans 18 residues. Trimming left V 0 bases short and J 0 bases short, with 16 bases between. Germline CDR1 is SGHRS and CDR2 is YFSETQ.

The chain links TRBV27 to TRBJ1-1; 7 nucleotides align to TRBD1. Per germline, CDR1 MNHEY and CDR2 SMNVEV (reference sequence). The V segment lost 2 bases and the J segment 0 bases; nucleotides outside the gene matches: 0. The CDR3 loop spans 14 amino acids. CDR3 in DNA: TGTGCCAGCAGTTTAGGGACAGTGAACACTGAAGCTTTCTTT. This codes for CASSLGTVNTEAFF.

CDR3 protein: CASSPGQYTEAFF. The CDR3 coding sequence is TGTGCCAGCAGTCCGGGACAGTACACTGAAGCTTTCTTT. The chain is built from TRBV2 and TRBJ1-1; 7 bases agree with TRBD1. Per germline, CDR1 SNHLY and CDR2 FYNNEI. Trimming took 5 bases from V and 3 from J; bases not matched to a gene: 3. This CDR3 contains 13 residues.

The gene calls are TRBV27 and TRBJ1-5; weak D call: TRBD1 (6 bases). CDR3 length: 18 amino acids. Germline lookup yields CDR1 MNHEY and CDR2 SMNVEV (reference sequence). Trimming removed 5 bases at V and 5 bases at J, with 25 bases between. CDR3 loop: CASSPFDSPTGIHQPQHF. CDR3 bases: TGTGCCAGCAGTCCTTTCGACAGCCCTACAGGGATCCATCAGCCCCAGCATTTT.

The chain combines TRBV7-9 with TRBJ2-1; 8 bases fit TRBD1. This CDR3 contains 14 residues. The V gene end was trimmed by 3 bases and the J gene end by 10 bases; junction bases not matched to a gene: 8. Germline-derived CDR1 and CDR2 are SEHNR and FQNEAQ (reference sequence). The CDR3 DNA reads as TGTGCCAGCAGCTTGGGGACAGGCGAAAAGGAGCAGTTCTTC. It encodes CASSLGTGEKEQFF.

This clone was detected only a few times. The chain combines TRBV27 with TRBJ1-4; TRBD1 is a possible D gene (5 bases). V lost 4 bases, J lost 7 bases, and 16 bases lay in between. CDR3 length: 15 residues. Germline-derived CDR1 and CDR2 are MNHEY and SMNVEV (reference sequence). The CDR3 coding sequence is TGTGCCAGCAGTTCCCGCCAGGGCGGGGTTGAAAAACTGTTTTTT. Translation: CASSSRQGGVEKLFF.

With respect to this clone: Other DNA sequences within the sample encode an identical CDR3. The CDR3 loop is CASSPNVGAGEQYV. The CDR3 nucleotides are TGTGCCAGCTCACCAAACGTGGGGGCGGGAGAGCAGTACGTC. V gene TRBV18 combines with J gene TRBJ2-7, with D perhaps assigned TRBD1 or TRBD2 (6 bases each). Germline CDR1 KGHSH, CDR2 LQKENI. There are 14 residues in the CDR3. Trimming shortened V by 2 bases and J by 7 bases, and 15 bases separated the two germline ends.

This clone was observed once. The chain links TRBV19 to TRBJ1-5; D uncertain. The V gene lost 4 bases and the J gene lost 7 bases, with 8 bases spanning the gap. CDR3 length: 12 residues. Looked up from germline, CDR1 is LNHDA and CDR2 is SQIVND (reference sequence). As DNA, the CDR3 is TGTGCCAGTAGTACCTTCTTCCAGCCCCAGCATTTT. It yields the protein CASSTFFQPQHF. Full variable domain (outside the CDR3, taken from reference TRBV19 and TRBJ1-5): DGGITQSPKYLFRKEGQNVTLSCEQNLNHDAMYWYRQDPGQGLRLIYYSQIVNDFQKGDIAEGYSVSREKKESFPLTVTSAQKNPTAFYLCASSTFFQPQHFGDGTRLSIL.

The V and J genes are TRBV30 and TRBJ1-5; D unclear. Looked up from germline, CDR1 is GTSNPN and CDR2 is SVGIG (reference sequence). Trimming removed 2 bases from V and 4 bases from J, with 9 bases in between. The CDR3 has 13 residues. CDR3 DNA: TGTGCCTGGAGTTCACAGTCAAATCAGCCCCAGCATTTT. Translating gives CAWSSQSNQPQHF.

The chain employs TRBV6-6 and TRBJ2-3; maybe TRBD2 (6 bases). V was pared by 10 bases and J by 3 bases, with 14 bases between. CDR3 size: 13 residues. Germline values: CDR1 MNHNY, CDR2 SVGAGI (reference sequence). The CDR3 coding sequence is TGTGCCACGACGGGAGTTGGGACAGATACGCAGTATTTT. This sequence encodes CATTGVGTDTQYF.

The rearrangement links TRBV5-1 to TRBJ1-4; D unclear. Trimming stripped 1 base from V and 3 bases from J, with 7 bases between. This CDR3 is 14 amino acids long. Germline V gene data show CDR1 as SGHRS and CDR2 as YFSETQ. CDR3 coding DNA: TGCGCCAGCAGCTTGTCGGGGTCTAATGAAAAACTGTTTTTT. Translating it yields CASSLSGSNEKLFF.

V gene TRBV7-3 combines with J gene TRBJ2-7; D is undetermined. V dropped 4 bases and J dropped 3 bases, with 4 bases sitting between them. The CDR3 is 11 residues long. Germline V gives CDR1 SGHTA, CDR2 FQGTGA. CDR3 coding DNA: TGTGCCAGCAGCTGGCACTACGAGCAGTACTTC. Translation gives CASSWHYEQYF.

The V call is TRBV11-2, the J call TRBJ1-1, with D hard to call. Per germline, CDR1 SGHAT and CDR2 FQNNGV. CDR3 size: 12 residues. Trimming pared 4 bases from V and 11 bases from J, leaving 14 bases between. This chain's CDR3 is CASSSATRSAFF. The CDR3 DNA reads as TGTGCCAGCAGCTCCGCCACCCGGTCCGCTTTCTTT.